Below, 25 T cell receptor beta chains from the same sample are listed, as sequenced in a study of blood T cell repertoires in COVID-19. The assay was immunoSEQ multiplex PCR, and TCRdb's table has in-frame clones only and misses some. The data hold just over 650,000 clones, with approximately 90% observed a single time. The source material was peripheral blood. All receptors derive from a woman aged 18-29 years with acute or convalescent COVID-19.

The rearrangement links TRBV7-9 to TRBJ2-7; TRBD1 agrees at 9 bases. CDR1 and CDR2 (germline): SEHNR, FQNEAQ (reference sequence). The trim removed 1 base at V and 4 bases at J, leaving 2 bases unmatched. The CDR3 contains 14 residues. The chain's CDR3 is CASSLGTGVYEQYF. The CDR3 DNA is TGTGCCAGCAGCTTAGGGACAGGGGTGTACGAGCAGTACTTC.

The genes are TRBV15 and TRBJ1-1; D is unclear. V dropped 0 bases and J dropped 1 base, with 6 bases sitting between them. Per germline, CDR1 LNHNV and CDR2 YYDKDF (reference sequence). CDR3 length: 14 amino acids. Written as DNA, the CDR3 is TGTGCCACCAGCAGAGAAATCGGGAACACTGAAGCTTTCTTT. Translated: CATSREIGNTEAFF.

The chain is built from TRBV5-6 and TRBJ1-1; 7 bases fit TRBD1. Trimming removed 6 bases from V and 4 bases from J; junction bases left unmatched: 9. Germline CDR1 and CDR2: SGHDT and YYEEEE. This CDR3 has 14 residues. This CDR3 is CASNLRGPGTEAFF. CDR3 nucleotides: TGTGCCAGCAACCTAAGGGGGCCGGGCACTGAAGCTTTCTTT. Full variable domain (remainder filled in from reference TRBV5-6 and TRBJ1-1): DAGVTQSPTHLIKTRGQQVTLRCSPKSGHDTVSWYQQALGQGPQFIFQYYEEEERQRGNFPDRFSGHQFPNYSSELNVNALLLGDSALYLCASNLRGPGTEAFFGQGTRLTVV.

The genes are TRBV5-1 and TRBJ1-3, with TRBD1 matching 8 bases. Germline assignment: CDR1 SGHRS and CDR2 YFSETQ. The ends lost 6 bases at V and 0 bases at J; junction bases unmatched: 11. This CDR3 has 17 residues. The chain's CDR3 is CASKPGQDPYSGNTIYF. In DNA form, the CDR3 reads TGCGCCAGCAAACCGGGACAGGATCCCTACTCTGGAAACACCATATATTTT.

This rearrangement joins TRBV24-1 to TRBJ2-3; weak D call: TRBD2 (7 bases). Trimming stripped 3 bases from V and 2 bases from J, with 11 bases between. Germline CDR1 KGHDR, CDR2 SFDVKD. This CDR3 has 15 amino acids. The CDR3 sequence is CATSDPGGPTDTQYF. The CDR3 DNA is TGTGCCACCAGTGATCCCGGGGGGCCCACAGATACGCAGTATTTT.

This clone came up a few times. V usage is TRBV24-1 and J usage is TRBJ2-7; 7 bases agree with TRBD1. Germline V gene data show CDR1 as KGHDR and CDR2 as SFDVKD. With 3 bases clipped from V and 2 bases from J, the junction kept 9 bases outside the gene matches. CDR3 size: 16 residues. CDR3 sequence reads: CATSDRRGGGPYEQYF. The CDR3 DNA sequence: TGTGCCACCAGTGATCGTAGAGGGGGCGGGCCCTACGAGCAGTACTTC.

CDR3 residues: CASSLDNYEQYF. The CDR3 DNA sequence: TGTGCCAGTAGCCTCGACAACTACGAGCAGTACTTC. The chain carries TRBV19 and TRBJ2-7; D uncertain. CDR1 and CDR2 from the germline V gene are LNHDA and SQIVND (reference sequence). The V end lost 6 bases, the J end lost 3 bases, and 9 bases lay between the germline ends. The CDR3 spans 12 residues.

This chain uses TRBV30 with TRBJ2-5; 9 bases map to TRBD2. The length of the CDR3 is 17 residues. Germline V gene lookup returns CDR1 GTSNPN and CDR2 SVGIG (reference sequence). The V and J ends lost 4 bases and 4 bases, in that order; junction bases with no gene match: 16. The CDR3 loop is CAWTPNAGTSFRETQYF. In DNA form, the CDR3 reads TGTGCCTGGACCCCCAACGCGGGGACTAGCTTCCGAGAGACCCAGTACTTC.

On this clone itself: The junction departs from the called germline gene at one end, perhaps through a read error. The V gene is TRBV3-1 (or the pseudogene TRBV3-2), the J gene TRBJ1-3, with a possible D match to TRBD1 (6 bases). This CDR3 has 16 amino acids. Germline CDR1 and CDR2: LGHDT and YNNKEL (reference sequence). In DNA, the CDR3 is TGTGCCGGCAGCCAAGAGGGGGGAGGTACTGGAAACACCATATATTTT. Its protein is CAGSQEGGGTGNTIYF.

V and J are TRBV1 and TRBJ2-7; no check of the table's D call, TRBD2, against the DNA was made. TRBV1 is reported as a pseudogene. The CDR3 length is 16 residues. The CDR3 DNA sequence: TGCACCAGCAGCCAGGGAGTAGCGGGGGGCCTCTACGAGCAGTACTTC. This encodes CTSSQGVAGGLYEQYF.

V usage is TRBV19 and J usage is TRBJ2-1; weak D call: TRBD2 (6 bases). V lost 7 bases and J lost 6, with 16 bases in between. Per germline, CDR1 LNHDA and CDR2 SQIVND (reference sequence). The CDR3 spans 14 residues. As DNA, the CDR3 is TGTGCCAGTACCCCTCGGGGACTCCTCAATGAGCAGTTCTTC. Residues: CASTPRGLLNEQFF.

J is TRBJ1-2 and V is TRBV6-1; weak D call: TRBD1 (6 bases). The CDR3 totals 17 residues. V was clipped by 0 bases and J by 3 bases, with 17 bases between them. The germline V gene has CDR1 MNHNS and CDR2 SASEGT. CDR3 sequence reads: CASSEAAGALIYYGYTF. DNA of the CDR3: TGTGCCAGCAGTGAAGCCGCAGGGGCCCTTATTTACTATGGCTACACCTTC.

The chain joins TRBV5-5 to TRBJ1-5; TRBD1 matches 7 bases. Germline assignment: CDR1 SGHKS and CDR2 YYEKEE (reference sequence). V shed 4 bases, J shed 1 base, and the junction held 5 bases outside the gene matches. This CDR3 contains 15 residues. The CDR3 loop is CASSTRGISNQPQHF. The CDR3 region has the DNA TGTGCCAGCAGCACCAGGGGGATAAGCAATCAGCCCCAGCATTTT.

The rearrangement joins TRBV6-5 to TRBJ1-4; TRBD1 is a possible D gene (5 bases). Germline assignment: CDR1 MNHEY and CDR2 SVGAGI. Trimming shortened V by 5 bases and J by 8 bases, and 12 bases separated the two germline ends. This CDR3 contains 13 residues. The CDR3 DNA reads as TGTGCCAGCAGTAACGGACACTCGGAAAAACTGTTTTTT. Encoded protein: CASSNGHSEKLFF.

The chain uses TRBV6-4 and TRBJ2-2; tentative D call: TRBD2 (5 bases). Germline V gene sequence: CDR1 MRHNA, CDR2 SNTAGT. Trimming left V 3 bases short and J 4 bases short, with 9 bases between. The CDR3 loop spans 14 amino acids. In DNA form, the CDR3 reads TGTGCCAGCAGTGAAAGGACTTCCACCGGGGAGCTGTTTTTT. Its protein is CASSERTSTGELFF.

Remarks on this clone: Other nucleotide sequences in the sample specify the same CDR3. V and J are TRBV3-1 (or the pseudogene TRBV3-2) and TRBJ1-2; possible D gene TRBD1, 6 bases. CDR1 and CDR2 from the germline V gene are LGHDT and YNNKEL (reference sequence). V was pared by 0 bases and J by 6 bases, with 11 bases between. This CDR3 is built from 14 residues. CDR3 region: CASSQEGGLNGYTF. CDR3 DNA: TGTGCCAGCAGCCAAGAAGGGGGTCTAAATGGCTACACCTTC.

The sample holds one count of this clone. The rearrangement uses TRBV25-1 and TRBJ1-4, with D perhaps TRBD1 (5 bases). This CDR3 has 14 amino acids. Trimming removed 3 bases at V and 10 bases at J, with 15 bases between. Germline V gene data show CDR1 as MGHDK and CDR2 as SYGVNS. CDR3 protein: CASSDVGRRGKLFF. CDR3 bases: TGTGCCAGCAGTGACGTGGGGCGCCGAGGAAAACTGTTTTTT.

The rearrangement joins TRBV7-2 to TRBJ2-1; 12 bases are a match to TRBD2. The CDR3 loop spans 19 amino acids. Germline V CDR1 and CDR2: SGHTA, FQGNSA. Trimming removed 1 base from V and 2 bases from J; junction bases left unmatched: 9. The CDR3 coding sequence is TGTGCCAGCAGCTTAGAGAGGCTAGCGGGGGGGCCCCCCTACAATGAGCAGTTCTTC. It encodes CASSLERLAGGPPYNEQFF.

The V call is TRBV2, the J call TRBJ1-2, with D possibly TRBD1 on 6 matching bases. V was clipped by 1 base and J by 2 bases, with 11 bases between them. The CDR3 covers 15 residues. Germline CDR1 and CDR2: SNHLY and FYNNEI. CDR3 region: CASSEVERGNYGYTF. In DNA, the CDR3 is TGTGCCAGCAGTGAAGTGGAGAGGGGGAACTATGGCTACACCTTC.

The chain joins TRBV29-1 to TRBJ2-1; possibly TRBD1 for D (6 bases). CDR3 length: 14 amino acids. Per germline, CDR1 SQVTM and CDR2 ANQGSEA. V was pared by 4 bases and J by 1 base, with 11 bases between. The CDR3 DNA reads TGCAGCGTTGGCGCTAGGGGGTCCTACAATGAGCAGTTCTTC. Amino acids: CSVGARGSYNEQFF.

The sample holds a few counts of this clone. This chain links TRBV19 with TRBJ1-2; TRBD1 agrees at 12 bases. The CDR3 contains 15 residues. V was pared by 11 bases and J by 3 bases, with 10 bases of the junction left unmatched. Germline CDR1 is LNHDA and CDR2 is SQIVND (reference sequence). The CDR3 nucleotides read TGTGCCGGGACAGGGGGCGCGGTAGGTGACTATGGCTACACCTTC. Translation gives CAGTGGAVGDYGYTF.

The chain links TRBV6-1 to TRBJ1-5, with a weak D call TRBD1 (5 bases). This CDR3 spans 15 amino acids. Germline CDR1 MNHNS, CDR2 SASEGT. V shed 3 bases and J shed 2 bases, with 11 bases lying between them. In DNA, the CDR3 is TGTGCCAGCAGTGAGCCAGGGATAGGCAATCAGCCCCAGCATTTT. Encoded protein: CASSEPGIGNQPQHF.

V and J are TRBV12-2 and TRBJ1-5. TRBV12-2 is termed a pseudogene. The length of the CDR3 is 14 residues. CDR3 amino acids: CASRFKLSKRPQHF. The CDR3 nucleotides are TGTGCAAGTCGCTTCAAACTTTCTAAACGGCCCCAGCATTTT.

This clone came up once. CDR3 protein: CASSQLAGDNEQFF. DNA of the CDR3: TGTGCCAGCAGTCAACTAGCGGGGGACAATGAGCAGTTCTTC. The V and J genes are TRBV28 and TRBJ2-1, with 11 bases aligning to TRBD2. The CDR3 runs 14 residues. Per germline, CDR1 MDHEN and CDR2 SYDVKM. V dropped 5 bases and J dropped 5; count of bases not matched to a gene: 2. Filled out from reference TRBV28 and TRBJ2-1, the complete variable domain reads DVKVTQSSRYLVKRTGEKVFLECVQDMDHENMFWYRQDPGLGLRLIYFSYDVKMKEKGDIPEGYSVSREKKERFSLILESASTNQTSMYLCASSQLAGDNEQFFGPGTRLTVL.

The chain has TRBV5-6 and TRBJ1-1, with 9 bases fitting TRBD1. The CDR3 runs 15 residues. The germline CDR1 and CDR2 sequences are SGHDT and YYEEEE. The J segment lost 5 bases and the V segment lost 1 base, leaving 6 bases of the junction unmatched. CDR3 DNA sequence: TGTGCCAGCAGCTTGTGGGACAGGGATACTACTGAAGCTTTCTTT. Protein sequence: CASSLWDRDTTEAFF.